Below, 21 T cell receptor beta chains from the same sample are listed, as sequenced in a study of CD8 T cells in Susac syndrome. When the RNA was reverse transcribed, random hexamers were used with an input of 0.5 to 1 ug. TCRdb analysed the immunoSEQ multiplex PCR reads with MiXCR anew, one entry per CDR3 protein. The data hold a few hundred thousand distinct CDR3 sequences, with 95% observed a single time. Specimen: CD4+ T cells from PBMCs. These TCRs come from a human donor with multiple sclerosis.

V and J are TRBV25-1 and TRBJ2-7, with 13 bases fitting TRBD2. This CDR3 is built from 13 residues. V shed 9 bases, J shed 4 bases, and the junction held 3 bases outside the gene matches. CDR1 MGHDK and CDR2 SYGVNS come from the germline V gene. The CDR3 DNA reads as TGTGCCAGTGCACTAGCGGGAGGGTACGAGCAGTACTTC. It translates to CASALAGGYEQYF.

This chain links TRBV29-1 with TRBJ1-5; D may be TRBD1 (5 bases). Germline V gives CDR1 SQVTM, CDR2 ANQGSEA. Trimming took off 4 bases at V and 3 bases at J, with 16 bases between the two ends. CDR3 size: 15 residues. The CDR3 bases are TGCAGCGTTGGTATAGGACAAGGTTTCAATCAGCCCCAGCATTTT. Residues: CSVGIGQGFNQPQHF.

This chain links TRBV10-3 with TRBJ1-5; the D gene is possibly TRBD1 (5 bases). The CDR3 contains 15 residues. V lost 0 bases to trimming and J lost 1 base, with 7 bases between them. Germline V gene data show CDR1 as ENHRY and CDR2 as SYGVKD. The chain's CDR3 is CAISESSGSNQPQHF. The CDR3 coding sequence is TGTGCCATCAGTGAGTCGTCAGGGAGCAATCAGCCCCAGCATTTT.

The chain couples TRBV9 to TRBJ2-6; D may be TRBD1 (5 bases). Looked up from germline, CDR1 is SGDLS and CDR2 is YYNGEE. The CDR3 is made up of 16 amino acids. Trimming left V 4 bases short and J 2 bases short, with 13 bases between. The CDR3 loop is CASSPRTHPGANVLTF. The CDR3 bases are TGTGCCAGCAGCCCCAGGACACATCCTGGGGCCAACGTCCTGACTTTC.

The chain joins TRBV29-1 to TRBJ2-5; D gene uncertain. The CDR3 consists of 12 residues. V lost 2 bases to trimming and J lost 4 bases, with 8 bases between them. CDR1 and CDR2 (germline): SQVTM, ANQGSEA. The DNA for the CDR3 is TGCAGCGTTGAAAAGCTAGGAGAGACCCAGTACTTC. Its protein product is CSVEKLGETQYF. Complete variable domain (other parts from reference TRBV29-1 and TRBJ2-5): SAVISQKPSRDICQRGTSLTIQCQVDSQVTMMFWYRQQPGQSLTLIATANQGSEATYESGFVIDKFPISRPNLTFSTLTVSNMSPEDSSIYLCSVEKLGETQYFGPGTRLLVL.

This chain links TRBV20-1 with TRBJ1-4; D is unclear. V lost 3 bases to trimming and J lost 8 bases, with 13 bases between them. This CDR3 contains 13 residues. Germline V gene sequence: CDR1 DFQATT, CDR2 SNEGSKA (reference sequence). CDR3 in amino acids: CSASPRGREKLFF. DNA for the CDR3: TGCAGTGCTAGCCCCCGCGGGCGGGAAAAACTGTTTTTT.

The chain recombines TRBV7-9 with TRBJ2-1, with D possibly being TRBD1 or TRBD2 (6 bases each). The V end was cut by 1 base, the J end by 7 bases, with 26 bases between. The CDR3 covers 19 residues. The germline CDR1 and CDR2 sequences are SEHNR and FQNEAQ (reference sequence). The CDR3: CASSLGSPGRGRGGNEQFF. CDR3 DNA: TGTGCCAGCAGCTTAGGTTCCCCAGGTCGGGGCAGGGGAGGAAATGAGCAGTTCTTC.

The chain joins TRBV29-1 to TRBJ1-1; perhaps TRBD1 as D (5 bases). This CDR3 comprises 14 residues. The V end was cut by 3 bases, the J end by 7 bases, with 18 bases between. Germline V CDR1 and CDR2: SQVTM, ANQGSEA. CDR3 loop: CSVERDWGTGEAFF. CDR3 DNA: TGCAGCGTTGAGAGGGATTGGGGAACAGGTGAAGCTTTCTTT.

The rearrangement links TRBV30 to TRBJ1-1; D is undetermined. The CDR3 has 12 residues. Germline lookup yields CDR1 GTSNPN and CDR2 SVGIG (reference sequence). Trimming removed 0 bases from V and 2 bases from J, with 4 bases in between. In DNA form, the CDR3 reads TGTGCCTGGAGTGTAGTTAACACTGAAGCTTTCTTT. It specifies CAWSVVNTEAFF.

The rearrangement links TRBV4-2 to TRBJ2-7; D gene unclear. The germline V and J ends were trimmed by 1 base and 0 bases, with 7 bases remaining between them. The CDR3 runs to 14 residues. The germline gives CDR1 LGHNA, CDR2 YNFKEQ. The CDR3, as DNA: TGTGCCAGCAGCCAAGCGATCCTCTCCTACGAGCAGTACTTC. Residues: CASSQAILSYEQYF.

The J gene is TRBJ2-5, the V gene TRBV30, with 8 bases lining up with TRBD2. From germline, CDR1 is GTSNPN and CDR2 SVGIG (reference sequence). Trimming cost V 3 bases and J 3 bases; bases outside gene matches: 6. The CDR3 sequence is 14 residues long. CDR3 in amino acids: CAWRARGGKETQYF. DNA for the CDR3: TGTGCCTGGAGGGCTCGGGGGGGGAAAGAGACCCAGTACTTC.

CDR3 nucleotides: TGTGCCAGCCGTTGGGAAAACGCGGGAGTAAACACTGAAGCTTTCTTT. It encodes CASRWENAGVNTEAFF. V gene TRBV12-3 or TRBV12-4 combines with J gene TRBJ1-1; unclear D gene. This CDR3 has 16 amino acids. Trimming removed 8 bases from V and 2 bases from J, with 21 bases in between.

The rearrangement joins TRBV7-2 to TRBJ2-5, with D possibly TRBD1 on 6 matching bases. Trimming shortened V by 0 bases and J by 3 bases, and 11 bases separated the two germline ends. Per the germline V gene, CDR1 is SGHTA and CDR2 is FQGNSA. The CDR3 has 15 amino acids. CDR3 nucleotides: TGTGCCAGCAGCTTAGCGTCTACAGGGAAAGAGACCCAGTACTTC. The encoded protein is CASSLASTGKETQYF.

The chain is built from TRBV7-3 and TRBJ1-6, with D possibly matching TRBD1 (5 bases). The V end was cut by 4 bases, the J end by 5 bases, with 12 bases between. Per germline, CDR1 SGHTA and CDR2 FQGTGA. This CDR3 has 15 residues. The CDR3 nucleotides read TGTGCCAGCAGCTCATCCGGGGGTCATAATTCACCCCTCCACTTT. Translated, it gives CASSSSGGHNSPLHF.

This clonotype was detected only once. V usage is TRBV29-1 and J usage is TRBJ2-7; 12 bases are shared with TRBD1. Germline CDR1 reads SQVTM; CDR2 reads ANQGSEA. The CDR3 extends over 13 amino acids. The J segment lost 4 bases and the V segment lost 7 bases, leaving 5 bases of the junction unmatched. CDR3 coding DNA: TGCAGCGCCGGGACAGGGGGCTTTTACGAGCAGTACTTC. Amino acids: CSAGTGGFYEQYF.

The CDR3 DNA reads TGTGCCAGCAGTTTAGTTCCCGGACTAGCGGGTGGATACAATGAGCAGTTCTTC. Translated, it gives CASSLVPGLAGGYNEQFF. The chain uses TRBV27 and TRBJ2-1; 11 nucleotides match TRBD2. With 2 bases clipped from V and 4 bases from J, the junction kept 10 bases outside the gene matches. The CDR3 is made up of 18 amino acids. In germline, CDR1 is MNHEY, CDR2 SMNVEV (reference sequence).

The V and J genes are TRBV27 and TRBJ1-5; TRBD1 is a possible D gene (5 bases). CDR3 size: 16 residues. V was shortened by 6 bases and J by 7 bases, with 22 bases between the two germline ends. Germline V gives CDR1 MNHEY, CDR2 SMNVEV (reference sequence). This chain's CDR3 is CASSKTAQGLGQPQHF. The DNA of the CDR3 is TGTGCCAGCAGCAAAACGGCGCAGGGCCTAGGACAGCCCCAGCATTTT.

V and J are TRBV9 and TRBJ2-5; TRBD1 is a possible D gene (5 bases). V was shortened by 3 bases and J by 7 bases, with 10 bases between the two germline ends. The germline V gene has CDR1 SGDLS and CDR2 YYNGEE. CDR3 size: 12 residues. The CDR3 spells CASSAHQGTQYF. CDR3 bases: TGTGCCAGCAGCGCCCACCAGGGGACCCAGTACTTC.

The table lists this clonotype with a count of one. The rearrangement joins TRBV3-1 to TRBJ2-5; weak D call: TRBD1 (5 bases). V was clipped by 2 bases and J by 7 bases, with 11 bases between them. Germline CDR1 is LGHDT and CDR2 is YNNKEL (reference sequence). The CDR3 runs 13 residues. Here the CDR3 DNA reads TGTGCCAGCAGCCAACTCCCCCAGGGGACCCAGTACTTC. Translating it yields CASSQLPQGTQYF.

The V and J genes are TRBV30 and TRBJ2-3; 7 nucleotides agree with TRBD1. J lost 1 base, V lost 3 bases, and 7 bases had no gene match. The CDR3 extends over 15 amino acids. Germline V gene lookup returns CDR1 GTSNPN and CDR2 SVGIG (reference sequence). CDR3 residues: CAWRSGGRGTDTQYF. DNA of the CDR3: TGTGCCTGGAGATCAGGGGGAAGGGGCACAGATACGCAGTATTTT.

The chain is built from TRBV30 and TRBJ1-1, with unresolved D. This CDR3 contains 15 residues. Trimming left V 0 bases short and J 4 bases short, with 15 bases between. The V gene's germline CDR1 is GTSNPN and CDR2 SVGIG (reference sequence). Here the CDR3 reads CAWSVSGPRSTEAFF. The DNA for the CDR3 is TGTGCCTGGAGTGTATCCGGGCCCAGGAGCACTGAAGCTTTCTTT. Full variable domain (rest looked up from reference TRBV30 and TRBJ1-1): SQTIHQWPATLVQPVGSPLSLECTVEGTSNPNLYWYRQAAGRGLQLLFYSVGIGQISSEVPQNLSASRPQDRQFILSSKKLLLSDSGFYLCAWSVSGPRSTEAFFGQGTRLTVV.